A selection of T cell receptor beta chains follows, all from one sample in a study of cytomegalovirus exposure and HLA in healthy donors. Here immunoSEQ multiplex PCR was the method, and the copy in TCRdb shows in-frame clones only, minus some. The sample yields a few hundred thousand clones, about three quarters seen once. Sequencing was performed on PBMCs. The source is a man aged 18-30 years in good health and CMV-seronegative. Each CDR3 is given with its conserved first and last residue. Fields, in order: V gene, J gene, clone size, D gene, CDR3 protein, CDR3 DNA. A D gene is named only where the DNA matches it firmly. Clone size appears in some rows only: once, few, many, or a class for an expanded clone.

v_gene: TRBV29-1
j_gene: TRBJ1-5
abundance: NA
d_gene: NA
CDR3aa: CSVVTAGNQPQHF
CDR3nt: TGCAGCGTTGTGACAGCTGGGAATCAGCCCCAGCATTTT

v_gene: TRBV18
j_gene: TRBJ1-1
abundance: NA
d_gene: NA
CDR3aa: CASSPTLSDTEAFF
CDR3nt: TGTGCCAGCTCACCGACCCTTAGCGACACTGAAGCTTTCTTT

v_gene: TRBV27
j_gene: TRBJ2-5
abundance: NA
d_gene: TRBD2
CDR3aa: CASRPGVVAGRETQYF
CDR3nt: TGTGCCAGCAGACCTGGAGTAGTAGCGGGAAGAGAGACCCAGTACTTC

v_gene: TRBV21-1
j_gene: TRBJ2-4
abundance: few
d_gene: NA
CDR3aa: CASSTHGGNLVKAKNIQYF
CDR3nt: TGTGCCAGCAGCACACACGGGGGGAACCTCGTGAAAGCCAAAAACATTCAGTACTTC

v_gene: TRBV6-1
j_gene: TRBJ2-5
abundance: NA
d_gene: TRBD2
CDR3aa: CASQSRTSGQSTQYF
CDR3nt: TGTGCCAGCCAGAGTAGGACTAGCGGTCAATCGACCCAGTACTTC

v_gene: TRBV7-9
j_gene: TRBJ2-7
abundance: NA
d_gene: NA
CDR3aa: CSSSSPARTATYEQYF
CDR3nt: TGTTCCAGCAGTTCGCCGGCCCGGACAGCTACCTACGAGCAGTACTTC

v_gene: TRBV15
j_gene: TRBJ2-1
abundance: NA
d_gene: TRBD2
CDR3aa: CATRQSGGAHNEQFF
CDR3nt: TGTGCCACCCGTCAAAGCGGGGGGGCGCACAATGAGCAGTTCTTC

v_gene: TRBV5-1
j_gene: TRBJ2-7
abundance: NA
d_gene: TRBD1
CDR3aa: CASSLGQGAYEQYF
CDR3nt: TGCGCCAGCAGCTTGGGACAGGGGGCCTACGAGCAGTACTTC

v_gene: TRBV7-9
j_gene: TRBJ1-1
abundance: NA
d_gene: TRBD1
CDR3aa: CASSSRDRGDGEAFF
CDR3nt: TGTGCCAGCAGCTCGCGGGACAGGGGTGATGGTGAAGCTTTCTTT

v_gene: TRBV5-1
j_gene: TRBJ1-6
abundance: once
d_gene: NA
CDR3aa: CASSFREGVGSPLHF
CDR3nt: TGCGCCAGCAGCTTCAGAGAGGGGGTCGGGTCACCCCTCCACTTT

v_gene: TRBV7-9
j_gene: TRBJ1-2
abundance: once
d_gene: NA
CDR3aa: CASSLGGSYGYTF
CDR3nt: TGTGCCAGCAGCTTAGGAGGGAGCTATGGCTACACCTTC

v_gene: TRBV25-1
j_gene: TRBJ2-7
abundance: NA
d_gene: TRBD2
CDR3aa: CASGDGRAYEQYF
CDR3nt: TGTGCCAGCGGAGACGGGAGGGCCTACGAGCAGTACTTC

v_gene: TRBV11-2
j_gene: TRBJ2-5
abundance: NA
d_gene: NA
CDR3aa: CASSEIIDRRQETQYF
CDR3nt: TGTGCCAGCAGCGAAATAATCGATAGGAGACAAGAGACCCAGTACTTC

v_gene: TRBV5-1
j_gene: TRBJ1-6
abundance: few
d_gene: NA
CDR3aa: CASSFESQGSPLHF
CDR3nt: TGCGCCAGCAGCTTCGAATCACAGGGATCACCCCTCCACTTT

v_gene: TRBV7-3
j_gene: TRBJ2-7
abundance: NA
d_gene: TRBD1
CDR3aa: CASSLNPGQGEQYF
CDR3nt: TGTGCCAGCAGCTTGAATCCGGGACAGGGAGAGCAGTACTTC

v_gene: TRBV9
j_gene: TRBJ2-3
abundance: NA
d_gene: NA
CDR3aa: CASSVGMDLDTQYF
CDR3nt: TGTGCCAGCAGCGTAGGAATGGACTTAGATACGCAGTATTTT

v_gene: TRBV5-1
j_gene: TRBJ1-6
abundance: NA
d_gene: TRBD1
CDR3aa: CASSLDRGKSPLHF
CDR3nt: TGCGCCAGCAGCTTAGACAGGGGTAAATCACCCCTCCACTTT

v_gene: TRBV7-2
j_gene: TRBJ2-5
abundance: NA
d_gene: NA
CDR3aa: CASSLQSSVETQYF
CDR3nt: TGTGCCAGCAGCTTACAGTCTAGCGTTGAGACCCAGTACTTC

v_gene: TRBV28
j_gene: TRBJ2-7
abundance: NA
d_gene: TRBD1
CDR3aa: CASSSYWGQHSYEQYF
CDR3nt: TGTGCCAGCAGTTCATATTGGGGACAGCATTCCTACGAGCAGTACTTC

v_gene: TRBV6-4
j_gene: TRBJ2-5
abundance: NA
d_gene: TRBD1
CDR3aa: CASSEGPGGDQETQYF
CDR3nt: TGTGCCAGCAGTGAGGGTCCAGGGGGCGACCAAGAGACCCAGTACTTC

v_gene: TRBV2
j_gene: TRBJ1-5
abundance: NA
d_gene: NA
CDR3aa: CASKLGYSNQPQHF
CDR3nt: TGTGCCAGCAAGCTCGGGTATAGCAATCAGCCCCAGCATTTT

v_gene: TRBV27
j_gene: TRBJ2-7
abundance: NA
d_gene: NA
CDR3aa: CASSLVGGNSEQYF
CDR3nt: TGTGCCAGCAGTTTAGTAGGGGGAAATAGCGAGCAGTACTTC

v_gene: TRBV18
j_gene: TRBJ1-1
abundance: NA
d_gene: TRBD1
CDR3aa: CASSAGTGGTEAFF
CDR3nt: TGTGCCAGCTCCGCCGGGACAGGGGGCACTGAAGCTTTCTTT

v_gene: TRBV4-2
j_gene: TRBJ1-1
abundance: NA
d_gene: TRBD1
CDR3aa: CASSQGTGGGTEAFF
CDR3nt: TGTGCCAGCAGCCAGGGGACAGGGGGCGGAACTGAAGCTTTCTTT

v_gene: TRBV2
j_gene: TRBJ2-5
abundance: NA
d_gene: TRBD2
CDR3aa: CASSDTGGETQYF
CDR3nt: TGTGCCAGCAGTGACACGGGGGGAGAGACCCAGTACTTC

v_gene: TRBV30
j_gene: TRBJ1-4
abundance: NA
d_gene: NA
CDR3aa: CAWSVLGPTNEKLFF
CDR3nt: TGTGCCTGGAGTGTGCTTGGCCCAACTAATGAAAAACTGTTTTTT

v_gene: TRBV6-5
j_gene: TRBJ1-2
abundance: NA
d_gene: NA
CDR3aa: CASSTRGSGYTF
CDR3nt: TGTGCCAGCAGTACCAGGGGCTCTGGCTACACCTTC

v_gene: TRBV7-9
j_gene: TRBJ2-7
abundance: NA
d_gene: TRBD1
CDR3aa: CASSEWDRVSEQYF
CDR3nt: TGTGCCAGCAGCGAATGGGACAGGGTCAGCGAGCAGTACTTC

v_gene: TRBV27
j_gene: TRBJ2-2
abundance: NA
d_gene: TRBD2
CDR3aa: CASSASSGLAGGPVTGELFF
CDR3nt: TGTGCCAGCAGTGCCTCGTCGGGACTAGCGGGAGGGCCGGTAACCGGGGAGCTGTTTTTT

v_gene: TRBV6-4
j_gene: TRBJ1-2
abundance: NA
d_gene: TRBD1
CDR3aa: CASSDVGTGDIYGYTF
CDR3nt: TGTGCCAGCAGTGACGTCGGGACAGGGGACATCTATGGCTACACCTTC

v_gene: TRBV9
j_gene: TRBJ1-1
abundance: NA
d_gene: NA
CDR3aa: CASSTHTGTEAFF
CDR3nt: TGTGCCAGCAGCACTCACACAGGGACTGAAGCTTTCTTT

v_gene: TRBV30
j_gene: TRBJ2-6
abundance: NA
d_gene: NA
CDR3aa: CAWSVFLISDSVSGANVLTF
CDR3nt: TGTGCCTGGAGTGTTTTTTTGATATCGGACAGCGTCTCTGGGGCCAACGTCCTGACTTTC

v_gene: TRBV4-3
j_gene: TRBJ2-3
abundance: NA
d_gene: TRBD2
CDR3aa: CASSQEDGPGGGALYTQYF
CDR3nt: TGCGCCAGCAGCCAAGAGGACGGGCCGGGCGGGGGGGCACTATATACGCAGTATTTT

v_gene: TRBV9
j_gene: TRBJ2-1
abundance: NA
d_gene: TRBD2
CDR3aa: CASSVDPSGRGRDEQFF
CDR3nt: TGTGCCAGCAGCGTAGATCCTAGCGGGAGGGGTCGGGATGAGCAGTTCTTC

v_gene: TRBV18
j_gene: TRBJ2-7
abundance: NA
d_gene: TRBD2
CDR3aa: CASSLGAGLAGANEQYF
CDR3nt: TGTGCCAGCTCACTTGGTGCTGGACTAGCGGGAGCGAACGAGCAGTACTTC

v_gene: TRBV13
j_gene: TRBJ1-1
abundance: NA
d_gene: NA
CDR3aa: CASSLGQGNTEAFF
CDR3nt: TGTGCCAGCAGCTTAGGACAGGGGAACACTGAAGCTTTCTTT

v_gene: TRBV27
j_gene: TRBJ1-1
abundance: NA
d_gene: NA
CDR3aa: CASSLGFPGDTEAFF
CDR3nt: TGTGCCAGCAGTTTAGGATTCCCAGGTGATACTGAAGCTTTCTTT

v_gene: TRBV27
j_gene: TRBJ1-1
abundance: once
d_gene: NA
CDR3aa: CASSSRFGGQRTEAFF
CDR3nt: TGTGCCAGCAGTTCACGATTTGGAGGGCAAAGGACTGAAGCTTTCTTT

v_gene: TRBV7-9
j_gene: TRBJ2-5
abundance: NA
d_gene: TRBD2
CDR3aa: CSSSLGSGGEKTQYF
CDR3nt: TGTTCCAGCAGCTTAGGTAGCGGGGGGGAAAAGACCCAGTACTTC

v_gene: TRBV19
j_gene: TRBJ1-2
abundance: NA
d_gene: TRBD1
CDR3aa: CASSPAGTGFYGYTF
CDR3nt: TGTGCCAGTAGTCCCGCCGGGACAGGGTTCTATGGCTACACCTTC

v_gene: TRBV19
j_gene: TRBJ1-6
abundance: NA
d_gene: TRBD1
CDR3aa: CASSIWRGTGRDSPLHF
CDR3nt: TGTGCCAGTAGTATATGGCGCGGGACAGGGAGAGATTCACCCCTCCACTTT

v_gene: TRBV19
j_gene: TRBJ2-1
abundance: NA
d_gene: NA
CDR3aa: CASRESSYNEQFF
CDR3nt: TGTGCCAGTAGGGAGAGCTCCTACAATGAGCAGTTCTTC

v_gene: TRBV2
j_gene: TRBJ1-1
abundance: NA
d_gene: TRBD1
CDR3aa: CASSLRDRGPEAFF
CDR3nt: TGTGCCAGCAGTCTACGAGACAGGGGGCCTGAAGCTTTCTTT

v_gene: TRBV11-2
j_gene: TRBJ2-3
abundance: NA
d_gene: TRBD2
CDR3aa: CASSLEARTSTSGSPDTQYF
CDR3nt: TGTGCCAGCAGCTTAGAAGCTCGGACATCGACTAGCGGGAGCCCAGATACGCAGTATTTT

v_gene: TRBV30
j_gene: TRBJ2-7
abundance: NA
d_gene: NA
CDR3aa: CAWSVTQGYYEQYF
CDR3nt: TGTGCCTGGAGTGTAACGCAGGGGTACTACGAGCAGTACTTC

v_gene: TRBV2
j_gene: TRBJ2-2
abundance: NA
d_gene: TRBD1
CDR3aa: CASSDGTGLFGELFF
CDR3nt: TGTGCCAGCAGTGATGGGACAGGGTTATTCGGAGAGCTGTTTTTT

v_gene: TRBV6-1
j_gene: TRBJ2-1
abundance: once
d_gene: TRBD2
CDR3aa: CASSEWGLAGENEQFF
CDR3nt: TGTGCCAGCAGTGAATGGGGACTAGCGGGAGAAAATGAGCAGTTCTTC

v_gene: TRBV19
j_gene: TRBJ1-5
abundance: NA
d_gene: NA
CDR3aa: CASSMTTGGAGQPQHF
CDR3nt: TGTGCCAGTAGTATGACGACGGGGGGCGCGGGTCAGCCCCAGCATTTT

v_gene: TRBV4-1
j_gene: TRBJ2-1
abundance: NA
d_gene: NA
CDR3aa: CASSQDLRWRFF
CDR3nt: TGCGCCAGCAGCCAAGATCTCCGTTGGAGGTTCTTC

v_gene: TRBV4-2
j_gene: TRBJ2-5
abundance: NA
d_gene: TRBD2
CDR3aa: CASSQLGLADQETQYF
CDR3nt: TGTGCCAGCAGCCAGTTGGGACTAGCGGACCAAGAGACCCAGTACTTC

v_gene: TRBV29-1
j_gene: TRBJ1-1
abundance: NA
d_gene: NA
CDR3aa: CSVDGYRSEAFF
CDR3nt: TGCAGCGTTGACGGGTACAGGTCTGAAGCTTTCTTT

v_gene: TRBV7-2
j_gene: TRBJ2-3
abundance: few
d_gene: NA
CDR3aa: CASSLGQDTDTQYF
CDR3nt: TGTGCCAGCAGCTTAGGCCAGGACACAGATACGCAGTATTTT

v_gene: TRBV9
j_gene: TRBJ1-3
abundance: NA
d_gene: NA
CDR3aa: CASSVGQGLTGNTIYF
CDR3nt: TGTGCCAGCAGCGTAGGTCAGGGGCTAACTGGAAACACCATATATTTT

v_gene: TRBV4-3
j_gene: TRBJ2-2
abundance: NA
d_gene: TRBD2
CDR3aa: CASSLGSGGRANTGELFF
CDR3nt: TGCGCCAGCAGCCTAGGGAGCGGGGGGCGGGCGAACACCGGGGAGCTGTTTTTT

v_gene: TRBV16
j_gene: TRBJ1-6
abundance: NA
d_gene: NA
CDR3aa: CASSQLGLAGTVDSPLHF
CDR3nt: TGTGCCAGCAGCCAATTGGGACTCGCCGGGACGGTGGATTCACCCCTCCACTTT

v_gene: TRBV5-1
j_gene: TRBJ2-3
abundance: few
d_gene: NA
CDR3aa: CASASGRAPDTQYF
CDR3nt: TGCGCCAGCGCGAGTGGCAGGGCCCCAGATACGCAGTATTTT

v_gene: TRBV6-5
j_gene: TRBJ2-1
abundance: few
d_gene: TRBD1
CDR3aa: CASSPAWDRGNEQFF
CDR3nt: TGTGCCAGCAGTCCCGCGTGGGACAGGGGAAATGAGCAGTTCTTC

v_gene: TRBV5-4
j_gene: TRBJ2-7
abundance: few
d_gene: TRBD1
CDR3aa: CASSLDRGLYEQYF
CDR3nt: TGTGCCAGCAGCTTGGACAGGGGGCTCTACGAGCAGTACTTC

v_gene: TRBV15
j_gene: TRBJ1-2
abundance: NA
d_gene: TRBD1
CDR3aa: CATSRTGAPYGYTF
CDR3nt: TGTGCCACCAGCAGGACAGGGGCGCCCTATGGCTACACCTTC

v_gene: TRBV14
j_gene: TRBJ2-3
abundance: NA
d_gene: TRBD1
CDR3aa: CASRPRGPSTDTQYF
CDR3nt: TGTGCCAGCAGACCCAGGGGGCCTAGCACAGATACGCAGTATTTT